This TCR beta chain derives from a study of T cells expressing NK-cell markers. Remarks on this clonotype: Its specificity is not known.

CDR1 is LGHDT, CDR2 YNNKEL, per germline (reference sequence). This CDR3 is built from 17 residues. TCRdb re-called the 5' RACE reads, yielding one record per CDR3 amino acid sequence without DNA. Its listing shows 500,000 or so distinct CDR3 sequences. Study results and caveats: The share of CD8+ T cells held by dominant NKG2C+ clonotypes was about 1.0-7.5% in about six donors.

Sequenced material: blood T cells: a sorted CD56 or NKG2C T cell subset, CD4+ or CD8+ T cells, or bulk PBMC T cells (not recorded which). This clonotype was obtained from a man aged 18 to 29 in good health. V is TRBV3-1 and J is TRBJ1-3. CDR3 sequence: CASSQDRTSLSGNTIYF.